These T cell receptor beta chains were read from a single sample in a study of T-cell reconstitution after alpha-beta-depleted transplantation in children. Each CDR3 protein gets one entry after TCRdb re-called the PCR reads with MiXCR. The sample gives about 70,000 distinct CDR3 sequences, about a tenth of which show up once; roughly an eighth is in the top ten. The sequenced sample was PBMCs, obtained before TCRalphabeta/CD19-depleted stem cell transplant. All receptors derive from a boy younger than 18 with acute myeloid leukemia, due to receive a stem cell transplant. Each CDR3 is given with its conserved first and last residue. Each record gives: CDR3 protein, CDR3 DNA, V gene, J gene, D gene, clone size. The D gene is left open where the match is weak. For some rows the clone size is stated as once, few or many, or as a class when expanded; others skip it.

CSAGQGAIGYTF	TGCAGCGCGGGACAGGGGGCTATCGGCTACACCTTC	TRBV29-1	TRBJ1-2	TRBD1	many
CATSDPGRNAHNEQFF	TGTGCCACCAGTGACCCGGGACGGAATGCTCACAATGAGCAGTTCTTC	TRBV24-1	TRBJ2-1	.	many
CASSGPGQLNTEAFF	TGCGCCAGCAGTGGTCCGGGACAGTTGAACACTGAAGCTTTCTTT	TRBV10-1	TRBJ1-1	TRBD1	.
CASSLLPYNEQFF	TGTGCCAGCAGCTTGCTTCCGTACAATGAGCAGTTCTTC	TRBV5-6	TRBJ2-1	.	once
CAAGGFDSPLHF	TGTGCCGCGGGGGGATTTGATTCACCCCTCCACTTT	TRBV6-5	TRBJ1-6	.	many
CATSDLGELFF	TGTGCCACCAGTGATTTGGGGGAGCTGTTTTTT	TRBV24-1	TRBJ2-2	.	many
CASSLAGRYTF	TGCGCCAGCAGCTTGGCGGGGCGCTACACCTTC	TRBV5-1	TRBJ1-2	.	many
CASSPERGGAWQPQHF	TGTGCCAGCAGTCCGGAGCGGGGGGGGGCTTGGCAGCCCCAGCATTTT	TRBV28	TRBJ1-5	.	many
CASSLDFRVGANVLTF	TGCGCCAGCAGCTTGGATTTTAGGGTTGGGGCCAACGTCCTGACTTTC	TRBV5-1	TRBJ2-6	.	.
CASSLQESTEAFF	TGTGCCAGCAGTTTACAGGAGAGCACTGAAGCTTTCTTT	TRBV12-3/TRBV12-4	TRBJ1-1	.	many
CSASPLRRDGEQYF	TGCAGTGCTAGTCCTTTGAGGCGGGATGGGGAGCAGTACTTC	TRBV20-1	TRBJ2-7	.	many